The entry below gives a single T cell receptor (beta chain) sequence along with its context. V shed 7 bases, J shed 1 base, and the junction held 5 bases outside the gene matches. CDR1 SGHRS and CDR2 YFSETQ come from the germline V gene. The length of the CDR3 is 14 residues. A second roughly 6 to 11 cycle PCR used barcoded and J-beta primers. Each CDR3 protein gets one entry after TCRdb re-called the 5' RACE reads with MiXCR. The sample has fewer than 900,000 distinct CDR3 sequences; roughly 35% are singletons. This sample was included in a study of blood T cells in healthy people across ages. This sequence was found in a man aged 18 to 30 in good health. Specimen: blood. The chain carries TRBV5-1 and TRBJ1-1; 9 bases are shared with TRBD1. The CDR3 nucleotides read TGCGCCAGCGGAATACAGGGGGCGAACACTGAAGCTTTCTTT. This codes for CASGIQGANTEAFF.